These 14 T cell receptor beta chains were all obtained from the same sample, sequenced in a study of T cell repertoires in cytomegalovirus infection. MiXCR, run by TCRdb on the reads, gives a single entry per CDR3 protein. This table holds about 220,000 distinct CDR3 sequences, about 40% found once. These receptors are not linked to any known antigen. This specimen was CD8+ T cells from cultured PBMCs, taken from culture after CMV antigen stimulation. These TCRs come from a human donor in good health (CMV status not recorded). Some clones in this sample may be carry-over from other donors' samples.

The V gene is TRBV20-1, the J gene TRBJ2-7, with 10 bases lining up with TRBD1. V shed 3 bases and J 5 bases; nucleotides not matched to a gene: 13. Germline-derived CDR1 and CDR2 are DFQATT and SNEGSKA (reference sequence). The CDR3 contains 16 residues. DNA for the CDR3: TGCAGTGCTAGTGTGAGTCGGACAGGGGGTCGGCACGAGCAGTACTTC. Translated: CSASVSRTGGRHEQYF.

This clonotype has ten or more counts. The genes are TRBV7-8 and TRBJ2-5; no clear D. This CDR3 region has 18 residues. Between the trimmed V and J ends, which lost 0 bases and 1 base, there was a span of 18 bases. Germline values: CDR1 SGHVS, CDR2 FQNEAQ. The DNA for the CDR3 is TGTGCCAGCAGCTTAGCGCGCGTGGGCCACCAAGGCCAAGAGACCCAGTACTTC. This gives the protein CASSLARVGHQGQETQYF.

The chain employs TRBV6-4 and TRBJ2-2, with 10 bases aligning to TRBD1. From germline, CDR1 is MRHNA and CDR2 SNTAGT. V was clipped by 5 bases and J by 1 base; unmatched bases: 4. CDR3 length equals 16 residues. The CDR3 DNA reads TGTGCCAGCAGTTTGACAGGGGGCGAGAACACCGGGGAGCTGTTTTTT. The encoded protein is CASSLTGGENTGELFF.

This clonotype appeared once. The chain combines TRBV25-1 with TRBJ2-6; D is ambiguous. The CDR3 has 16 residues. V was trimmed by 5 bases and J by 4 bases, leaving 15 bases between them. Looked up from germline, CDR1 is MGHDK and CDR2 is SYGVNS. This chain's CDR3 is CASSRAEFSGANVLTF. In DNA form, the CDR3 reads TGTGCCAGCAGTCGGGCCGAATTCTCCGGGGCCAACGTCCTGACTTTC.

This clonotype has just one count. The chain couples TRBV9 to TRBJ2-1; perhaps TRBD1 as D (5 bases). This CDR3 is 15 amino acids long. V was trimmed by 0 bases and J by 9 bases, leaving 16 bases between them. Germline-derived CDR1 and CDR2 are SGDLS and YYNGEE. The CDR3 nucleotides are TGTGCCAGCAGCGTAGAAGGGGTAGAATCTCGTGAGCAGTTCTTC. Amino acids: CASSVEGVESREQFF.

This clonotype was found many times. This chain links TRBV7-2 with TRBJ2-3; 9 nucleotides line up with TRBD2. Trimming at V came to 1 base and at J to 3 bases, leaving 2 bases not matched to a gene. The CDR3 spans 15 residues. Germline V gene sequence: CDR1 SGHTA, CDR2 FQGNSA. The CDR3 sequence is CASSLGGRVTDTQYF. The CDR3 DNA follows: TGTGCCAGCAGCTTAGGCGGGAGGGTGACAGATACGCAGTATTTT.

Remarks on this clonotype: The conserved phenylalanine or tryptophan is not found at the CDR3 terminus, so this likely reflects a read error. Because the CDR3's place on the DNA is in doubt, the DNA is left out and the CDR3 is given as listed by TCRdb. J is TRBJ2-5 and V is TRBV7-3; TRBD2, the table's D call, lacks a check against the DNA. With termini counted, the CDR3 has 8 amino acids. Germline V gene sequence: CDR1 SGHTA, CDR2 FQGTGA. CDR3: CASSLPAG.

The CDR3 region has the DNA TGTGCCAGCAGCTTAGTTTCGTCAGGGACCGGCTACACCTTC. Translated, it gives CASSLVSSGTGYTF. The rearrangement links TRBV7-2 to TRBJ1-2, with a possible D match to TRBD1 (5 bases). Trimming took 1 base from V and 8 from J, leaving 14 bases between them. The CDR3 sequence is 14 residues long. The germline V gene encodes CDR1 SGHTA and CDR2 FQGNSA.

This chain uses TRBV7-3 with TRBJ2-1, with TRBD2 matching 7 bases. With V trimmed by 0 bases and J by 7 bases, 0 bases remained unmatched. Germline CDR1 reads SGHTA; CDR2 reads FQGTGA. The CDR3 totals 13 residues. Written as DNA, the CDR3 is TGTGCCAGCAGCTTAACGGGGGGGAATGAGCAGTTCTTC. It specifies CASSLTGGNEQFF.

This clonotype was recorded at least ten times. V gene TRBV28 combines with J gene TRBJ1-4; D is ambiguous. V gave up 4 bases and J gave up 1 base, with 13 bases separating them. The CDR3 is made up of 16 amino acids. Germline lookup yields CDR1 MDHEN and CDR2 SYDVKM. The CDR3 DNA reads TGTGCCAGCAGTTCCCTGGAGGGAGGAACTAATGAAAAACTGTTTTTT. This codes for CASSSLEGGTNEKLFF.

V gene TRBV4-2 combines with J gene TRBJ2-7; no definite D call. Trimming shortened V by 4 bases and J by 3 bases, and 16 bases separated the two germline ends. In germline, CDR1 is LGHNA, CDR2 YNFKEQ. The CDR3 spans 15 residues. CDR3 bases: TGTGCCAGCAGCCCGGAACAACGGAACCACTACGAGCAGTACTTC. This sequence encodes CASSPEQRNHYEQYF.

V usage is TRBV28 and J usage is TRBJ2-7; 7 nucleotides match TRBD1. V dropped 6 bases and J dropped 2; count of bases not matched to a gene: 7. Germline V lookup: CDR1 MDHEN, CDR2 SYDVKM. The CDR3 extends over 14 amino acids. The CDR3 sequence: CASRSGQNTYEQYF. The CDR3 nucleotides are TGTGCCAGCAGATCGGGACAGAACACCTACGAGCAGTACTTC.

The chain is built from TRBV6-1 and TRBJ1-1; 7 bases map to TRBD1. V shed 4 bases and J 2 bases; nucleotides not matched to a gene: 7. CDR3 size: 15 residues. From germline, CDR1 is MNHNS and CDR2 SASEGT. The CDR3 bases are TGTGCCAGCAGTGGTAGGACAGGCGGAAACACTGAAGCTTTCTTT. Translated, it gives CASSGRTGGNTEAFF.

The genes are TRBV2 and TRBJ1-3; maybe TRBD1 (6 bases). Trimming shortened V by 0 bases and J by 0 bases, and 15 bases separated the two germline ends. CDR1 is SNHLY, CDR2 FYNNEI, per germline. CDR3 length: 18 residues. The CDR3 DNA is TGTGCCAGCAGTGAAGCGCACATGGACAGCCTCTCTGGAAACACCATATATTTT. It is translated as CASSEAHMDSLSGNTIYF.